The rows below give T cell receptor beta chains drawn from one sample of a study of blood T cell repertoires in COVID-19. Clones were read by immunoSEQ multiplex PCR, and TCRdb kept only the in-frame ones, dropping some. The sample includes 200,000 to 250,000 clones, 65% to 85% of them seen just once. The specimen was peripheral blood. The receptors come from a woman aged 60 to 75 with acute or convalescent COVID-19. The CDR3 runs from the conserved cysteine through the conserved F or W. D genes are given only for firm matches. Only part of the rows carry a size: once, few, many, or a class if the clone is expanded.

TRBV2,NA,TRBJ1-2,NA,CASRQESYGYTF,TGTGCCAGCCGACAGGAAAGCTATGGCTACACCTTC
TRBV12-3/TRBV12-4,NA,TRBJ2-1,NA,CASRGPHNEQFF,TGTGCCAGCAGGGGGCCCCACAATGAGCAGTTCTTC
TRBV9,NA,TRBJ1-2,NA,CASTLGFQGLYGYTF,TGTGCCAGCACCTTAGGGTTCCAGGGGCTGTATGGCTACACCTTC
TRBV4-1,NA,TRBJ1-1,TRBD1,CASTRQGADTEAFF,TGCGCCAGCACGAGGCAGGGGGCGGATACTGAAGCTTTCTTT
TRBV6-5,few,TRBJ2-5,NA,CASTRLVQETQYF,TGTGCCAGCACGCGACTAGTCCAAGAGACCCAGTACTTC
TRBV12-5,NA,TRBJ1-5,NA,CASAREGPYQPQHF,TGTGCTAGTGCGAGAGAGGGTCCCTATCAGCCCCAGCATTTT
TRBV11-2,NA,TRBJ1-6,NA,CASSLLGAGDSPLHF,TGTGCCAGCAGCCTCCTAGGGGCAGGGGATTCACCCCTCCACTTT
TRBV24-1,NA,TRBJ2-1,TRBD1,CATSDPGTGGYNEQFF,TGTGCCACCAGTGATCCCGGGACAGGGGGCTACAATGAGCAGTTCTTC
TRBV10-3,NA,TRBJ2-1,TRBD2,CASRPSDGVGRDEQFF,TGTGCCAGCCGGCCAAGTGATGGGGTGGGGAGGGATGAGCAGTTCTTC
TRBV12-3/TRBV12-4,NA,TRBJ1-6,NA,CASRDRQNSPLHF,TGTGCCAGCAGAGACAGACAGAATTCACCCCTCCACTTT
TRBV19,NA,TRBJ1-3,NA,CASMRPRTLGNTIYF,TGTGCCAGTATGAGACCCCGGACACTAGGAAACACCATATATTTT
TRBV30,NA,TRBJ1-1,NA,CAWMGHTEAFF,TGTGCCTGGATGGGGCACACTGAAGCTTTCTTT
TRBV11-2,NA,TRBJ2-2,NA,CASSGVTGTPRGDTGELFF,TGTGCCAGCAGCGGGGTGACAGGGACTCCGAGGGGGGACACCGGGGAGCTGTTTTTT
TRBV30,NA,TRBJ1-6,TRBD1,CAWSRGTGVFPPSFENSPLHF,TGTGCCTGGAGTAGGGGGACAGGGGTTTTCCCCCCCTCTTTCGAAAATTCACCCCTCCACTTT
TRBV5-8,once,TRBJ2-7,NA,CASSLVGGDSYEQYF,TGTGCCAGCAGCTTGGTAGGGGGGGACTCCTACGAGCAGTACTTC
TRBV7-2,NA,TRBJ2-5,NA,CASSLLRLGGQTQYF,TGTGCCAGCAGCTTATTGCGGCTAGGCGGGCAGACCCAGTACTTC
TRBV19,once,TRBJ1-6,TRBD1,CASSDRADSPLHF,TGTGCCAGTTCTGACAGGGCGGATTCACCCCTCCACTTT
TRBV6-5,NA,TRBJ1-1,NA,CASSYQELNTEAFF,TGTGCCAGCAGTTACCAGGAACTGAACACTGAAGCTTTCTTT
TRBV10-3,once,TRBJ2-7,TRBD2,CAIRPTSGGSYEQYF,TGTGCCATCCGTCCGACTAGCGGGGGGTCCTACGAGCAGTACTTC
TRBV19,NA,TRBJ1-2,NA,CASSIGASSYGYTF,TGTGCCAGTAGTATAGGGGCCAGTTCGTATGGCTACACCTTC
TRBV2,NA,TRBJ1-2,NA,CASKWTVGYGYTF,TGTGCCAGCAAGTGGACAGTTGGATATGGCTACACCTTC
TRBV5-4,NA,TRBJ2-2,NA,CASSLGRVNTGELFF,TGTGCCAGCAGCTTGGGCAGGGTGAACACCGGGGAGCTGTTTTTT
TRBV6-1,once,TRBJ1-5,NA,CASSEFSPTSSNQPQHF,TGTGCCAGCAGTGAATTTTCCCCCACAAGTAGCAATCAGCCCCAGCATTTT
TRBV28,NA,TRBJ2-5,NA,CASRGEAGASQETQYF,TGTGCCAGCAGGGGGGAGGCGGGGGCCTCCCAAGAGACCCAGTACTTC
TRBV2,NA,TRBJ1-1,TRBD1,CASPDRSGGAFF,TGTGCCAGCCCGGACAGGTCCGGGGGAGCTTTCTTT
TRBV4-1,NA,TRBJ2-1,NA,CASSYRGEQFF,TGCGCCAGCAGCTACCGGGGTGAGCAGTTCTTC
TRBV5-6,NA,TRBJ1-1,TRBD1,CASSQTGDTEAFF,TGTGCCAGCAGCCAGACAGGGGACACTGAAGCTTTCTTT
TRBV6-5,NA,TRBJ2-1,NA,CASSRGQHYNEQFF,TGTGCCAGCAGTAGAGGGCAGCACTACAATGAGCAGTTCTTC
TRBV28,once,TRBJ1-5,TRBD1,CASSLWGDRQRPQHF,TGTGCCAGCAGTTTATGGGGGGACAGACAGCGGCCCCAGCATTTT
TRBV19,few,TRBJ2-1,NA,CASSPSVNYNEQFF,TGTGCCAGTAGTCCTAGCGTAAACTACAATGAGCAGTTCTTC
TRBV6-1,NA,TRBJ1-4,NA,CASSDGTPNEKLFF,TGTGCCAGCAGTGACGGGACACCTAATGAAAAACTGTTTTTT
TRBV3-1/TRBV3-2,NA,TRBJ2-1,NA,CASSQDRVNEQFF,TGTGCCAGCAGCCAAGACCGGGTCAATGAGCAGTTCTTC
TRBV20-1,NA,TRBJ1-1,NA,CSAYGNTEAFF,TGCAGTGCTTACGGGAACACTGAAGCTTTCTTT
TRBV9,few,TRBJ1-2,TRBD1,CASTPGQGLYGYTF,TGTGCCAGCACTCCGGGACAGGGCCTCTATGGCTACACCTTC
TRBV7-2,NA,TRBJ2-1,NA,CASTQNPLADGEQFF,TGTGCCAGCACTCAGAATCCCCTGGCCGATGGTGAGCAGTTCTTC
TRBV19,NA,TRBJ1-2,NA,CASNMPTEVGYTF,TGTGCCAGTAATATGCCGACGGAGGTGGGCTACACCTTC
TRBV5-1,few,TRBJ1-2,NA,CASSLEGANYGYTF,TGCGCCAGCAGCTTGGAAGGGGCTAACTATGGCTACACCTTC